This TCR beta chain was identified in a study of OX40 agonist ivuxolimab in advanced cancers. Study context: A mean age of roughly 60 years, range about 20 to 85, was recorded, and 70% to 85% were male. Under the entry rules, prior anti-PD-1, anti-PD-L1 or anti-CTLA-4 therapy was allowed, and roughly 41% had some.

Method: immunoSEQ multiplex PCR; TCRdb's copy keeps in-frame clones and lacks some. The sample holds roughly 64,000 clones, about 85% seen once. To note about this clone: The target antigen is unknown.

Germline V gene lookup returns CDR1 SGDLS and CDR2 YYNGEE. J lost 5 bases, V lost 1 base, and 2 bases had no gene match. This CDR3 is 13 amino acids long. Study-wide points: Expanded clones were, on average, more numerous in CD8+ T cells than in CD4+.

Sequences were derived from CD4+ or CD8+ T cells sorted from blood, sampled in a trial of the OX40 agonist ivuxolimab. The sequence was obtained from an adult with an advanced solid tumor such as melanoma, head and neck, liver or kidney cancer. The chain carries TRBV9 and TRBJ2-5; TRBD2 aligns across 7 bases. CDR3 nucleotide sequence: TGTGCCAGCAGCGTACGGACTAGTGAGACCCAGTACTTC. Its protein product is CASSVRTSETQYF.